The present T cell receptor (beta chain) was sequenced within a study of T-cell memory formation after mild COVID-19. Points from the study as a whole: The CD4+ clones that contracted clustered mainly within CM and EM, and the CD8+ clones concentrated in EMRA.

This clonotype appeared a single time. Its target is not known. The CDR3 has 15 amino acids. J was trimmed by 5 bases and V by 3 bases; bases with no gene match: 7. Germline CDR1 KGHSH, CDR2 LQKENI. 5'RACE primed from the constant segment yielded TCR alpha and TCR beta cDNA libraries bearing sample barcodes and UMIs. TCRdb processed the 5' RACE reads anew with MiXCR; each CDR3 protein has one entry. The sample records approximately 580,000 distinct CDR3 sequences, just over 20% being singletons. The genes are TRBV18 and TRBJ2-3, with 8 positions matching TRBD1. This sequence was found in an adult woman who had mild COVID-19 (a few samples of this study predate the infection). Cell type and time point are not known. The specimen was PBMCs or a T cell subset sorted from them (not recorded which). The CDR3 region has the DNA TGTGCCAGCTCACCGCGGCAGGGGGCTGGAGATACGCAGTATTTT. Protein: CASSPRQGAGDTQYF. The whole variable domain, remainder taken from reference TRBV18 and TRBJ2-3, is NAGVMQNPRHLVRRRGQEARLRCSPMKGHSHVYWYRQLPEEGLKFMVYLQKENIIDESGMPKERFSAEFPKEGPSILRIQQVVRGDSAAYFCASSPRQGAGDTQYFGPGTRLTVL.